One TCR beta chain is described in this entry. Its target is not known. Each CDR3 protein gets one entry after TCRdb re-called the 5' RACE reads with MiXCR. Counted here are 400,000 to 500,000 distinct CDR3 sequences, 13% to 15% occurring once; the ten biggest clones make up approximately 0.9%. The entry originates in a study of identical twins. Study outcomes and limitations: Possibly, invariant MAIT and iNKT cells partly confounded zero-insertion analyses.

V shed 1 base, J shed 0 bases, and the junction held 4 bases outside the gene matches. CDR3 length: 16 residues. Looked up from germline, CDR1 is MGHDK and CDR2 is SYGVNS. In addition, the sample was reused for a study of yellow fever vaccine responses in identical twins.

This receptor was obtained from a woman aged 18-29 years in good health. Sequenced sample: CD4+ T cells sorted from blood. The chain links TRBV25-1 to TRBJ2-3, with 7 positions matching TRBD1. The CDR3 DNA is TGTGCCAGCAGTGAATTCGGGACAGCCAGCACAGATACGCAGTATTTT. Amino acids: CASSEFGTASTDTQYF. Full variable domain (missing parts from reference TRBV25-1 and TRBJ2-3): EADIYQTPRYLVIGTGKKITLECSQTMGHDKMYWYQQDPGMELHLIHYSYGVNSTEKGDLSSESTVSRIRTEHFPLTLESARPSHTSQYLCASSEFGTASTDTQYFGPGTRLTVL.